These T cell receptor beta chains were read from a single sample in a study of cytomegalovirus exposure and HLA in healthy donors. The assay was immunoSEQ multiplex PCR, and TCRdb's table has in-frame clones only and misses some. The data show 95,000 to 150,000 clones, over 70% seen once. Source material: PBMCs. These TCRs come from a man aged 18 to 35 in good health and CMV-seropositive. The CDR3 runs from the conserved cysteine through the conserved F or W. D genes are given only for firm matches. Clone size is not always given. Where it is, it says once, few, many or a class for expanded clones.

clone size	V gene	CDR3 length	D gene	J gene	CDR3 protein	CDR3 DNA
-	TRBV18	16	TRBD2	TRBJ2-5	CASSPDLAGGLETQYF	TGTGCCAGCTCACCTGATCTAGCGGGGGGCCTGGAAACCCAGTACTTC
-	TRBV5-1	15	TRBD2	TRBJ2-7	CASSFLQRELSEQYF	TGCGCCAGCAGCTTCCTACAGCGGGAGCTCAGCGAGCAGTACTTC
-	TRBV7-9	17	-	TRBJ1-2	CASSLGFQGKTGYGYTF	TGTGCCAGCAGCTTAGGATTCCAGGGAAAAACTGGCTATGGCTACACCTTC
-	TRBV11-3	17	TRBD1	TRBJ1-2	CASSLSYCEGQDYGYTF	TGTGCCAGCAGCTTATCTTACTGTGAGGGACAGGACTATGGCTACACCTTC
-	TRBV11-1	14	TRBD1	TRBJ1-1	CASSRDRGRTEAFF	TGTGCCAGCAGCCGAGACAGGGGGCGGACTGAAGCTTTCTTT
-	TRBV5-1	16	-	TRBJ2-7	CASSLEGPHRGYEQYF	TGCGCCAGCAGCTTGGAGGGACCCCACCGGGGGTACGAGCAGTACTTC
-	TRBV11-2	19	TRBD1	TRBJ2-7	CASSSYQLLRDSSHYEQYF	TGTGCCAGCAGCTCATACCAGTTACTCCGGGACAGTTCTCACTACGAGCAGTACTTC
few	TRBV4-3	15	-	TRBJ2-7	CASSRGSAPTYEQYF	TGCGCCAGCAGCCGAGGATCGGCTCCCACCTACGAGCAGTACTTC
-	TRBV10-2	14	TRBD1	TRBJ1-5	CASRGQGANQPQHF	TGCGCCAGCAGGGGACAGGGCGCTAATCAGCCCCAGCATTTT
once	TRBV19	15	TRBD2	TRBJ2-3	CASRTSGSGTDTQYF	TGTGCCAGTAGGACTAGCGGGAGTGGCACAGATACGCAGTATTTT
-	TRBV25-1	14	TRBD1	TRBJ1-5	CASSGGTGYQPQHF	TGTGCCAGCAGTGGCGGGACAGGGTATCAGCCCCAGCATTTT
-	TRBV6-5	15	-	TRBJ2-2	CASSYQTGETGELFF	TGTGCCAGCAGTTATCAAACAGGAGAAACCGGGGAGCTGTTTTTT
-	TRBV6-6	15	TRBD1	TRBJ1-5	CASSSTGGWNQPQHF	TGTGCCAGCAGTTCGACAGGGGGGTGGAATCAGCCCCAGCATTTT
-	TRBV11-2	13	-	TRBJ2-5	CASSFGVAETQYF	TGTGCCAGCAGCTTCGGGGTCGCAGAGACCCAGTACTTC
-	TRBV5-1	16	-	TRBJ2-1	CASSLDRSGGPGEQFF	TGCGCCAGCAGCTTGGATCGGAGTGGAGGGCCCGGTGAGCAGTTCTTC
-	TRBV4-3	15	TRBD1	TRBJ1-1	CASSQRGTGVAEAFF	TGCGCCAGCAGCCAGAGGGGGACAGGGGTCGCTGAAGCTTTCTTT
-	TRBV4-1	21	-	TRBJ2-5	CASSKLQGHASLATSQETQYF	TGCGCCAGCAGCAAGTTACAGGGACACGCGTCTCTTGCCACCTCCCAAGAGACCCAGTACTTC
few	TRBV25-1	11	-	TRBJ1-1	CASSGATEAFF	TGTGCCAGCAGTGGAGCTACTGAAGCTTTCTTT
-	TRBV15	13	-	TRBJ2-7	CATSPGQSYEQYF	TGTGCCACCAGCCCGGGACAATCCTACGAGCAGTACTTC
-	TRBV5-4	17	TRBD1	TRBJ2-1	CASSLEGGGLSYNEQFF	TGTGCCAGCAGCTTGGAAGGGGGCGGCCTGTCCTACAATGAGCAGTTCTTC
-	TRBV15	14	-	TRBJ1-3	CATSPGVSGNTIYF	TGTGCCACCAGCCCCGGGGTTTCTGGAAACACCATATATTTT
-	TRBV5-1	15	TRBD1	TRBJ2-1	CAGRGWDRGTNEQFF	TGCGCCGGCAGGGGATGGGACAGGGGTACCAATGAGCAGTTCTTC
-	TRBV5-8	15	TRBD1	TRBJ2-1	CASSLDGTEYNEQFF	TGTGCCAGCAGCTTGGATGGGACAGAGTACAATGAGCAGTTCTTC
-	TRBV5-1	13	-	TRBJ1-2	CASSLAAANGYTF	TGCGCCAGCAGCTTGGCTGCCGCTAATGGCTACACCTTC
-	TRBV11-3	16	TRBD1	TRBJ1-2	CASSSLPGQGFYGYTF	TGTGCCAGCAGCTCATTACCGGGACAGGGGTTTTATGGCTACACCTTC
-	TRBV28	14	-	TRBJ1-2	CASSESRVYYGYTF	TGTGCCAGCAGTGAAAGCAGGGTTTACTATGGCTACACCTTC
-	TRBV29-1	12	-	TRBJ1-1	CSTLEGNTEAFF	TGCAGCACGTTAGAGGGCAACACTGAAGCTTTCTTT